The 20 T cell receptor delta chains below come from one sample, sequenced in a study of delta chains in infants with herpesvirus infections. PBMC RNA was reverse transcribed using gamma-chain- and delta-chain-specific primers. TCRdb reanalysed the RT-PCR reads with CATT. The sample has 200 to 250 delta-chain clones, more than 10% seen once. The sequencing used peripheral blood, collected at time point 2 of longitudinal follow-up. Every receptor here comes from a human donor who was a Ugandan infant, either HIV-exposed or HIV-unexposed (not recorded which).

V is TRDV2 and J is TRDJ1; TRDD2 or TRDD3 may be the D gene (5 bases each). This CDR3 has 16 residues. Trimming shortened V by 3 bases and J by 0 bases, and 16 bases separated the two germline ends. CDR1 and CDR2 (germline): GEAIGNYY, EKD. The CDR3 is CACDPIISWDTDKLIF. Written as DNA, the CDR3 is TGTGCCTGTGACCCCATTATTTCCTGGGACACCGATAAACTCATCTTT.

This clone was seen a handful of times. This DNA's translation and the protein TCRdb lists, from a much larger clone, do not match at residue 8, likely due to a read error; the protein shown is translated from the DNA. The V and J genes are TRDV2 and TRDJ1; TRDD3 is a possible D gene (6 bases). The CDR3 runs to 13 residues. Germline CDR1 GEAIGNYY, CDR2 EKD. The V end was cut by 5 bases, the J end by 4 bases, with 13 bases between. The CDR3 coding sequence is TGTGCCTGTGGATTGGGGGGAATCGATAAACTCATCTTT. This gives the protein CACGLGGIDKLIF.

This clone came up a few times. The chain combines TRAV38-2/DV8 with TRDJ1, with a weak D call TRDD2 (9 bases). V lost 0 bases to trimming and J lost 6 bases, with 33 bases between them. CDR3 length equals 21 residues. Germline assignment: CDR1 TSESDYY and CDR2 QEAYKQQN. The CDR3 DNA is TGTGCTTATAGGAGCGAACCTTCCTACCACACTGGGGGCCTAGCGGGGAATAAACTCATCTTT. Its protein is CAYRSEPSYHTGGLAGNKLIF.

By share, this clone ranks as large (0.1 to 1%). The rearrangement links TRDV2 to TRDJ3, with 10 bases lining up with TRDD3. V lost 3 bases and J lost 0; bases outside the gene matches: 16. Germline V gives CDR1 GEAIGNYY, CDR2 EKD. The CDR3 is made up of 22 amino acids. CDR3 nucleotide sequence: TGTGCCTGTGACCTAATCTTGACTGGGGGATTCTTTAGCTCCTGGGACACCCGACAGATGTTTTTC. Protein: CACDLILTGGFFSSWDTRQMFF.

The table lists this clone with a few counts. A far larger clone is one nucleotide away, so this likely arose from a read error. Other DNA sequences from this sample encode an identical CDR3 as well. This chain joins TRDV1 and TRDJ3; tentatively, D is TRDD3 (5 bases). The V gene's germline CDR1 is TSWWSYY and CDR2 QGS. CDR3 size: 16 residues. The CDR3 is CALGELRGRDTRQMFF. CDR3 DNA sequence: TGTGCTCTCGGGGAACTAAGAGGACGGGACACCCGACAGATGTTTTTC.

This clone is categorized as hyperexpanded (1% or more). The V and J genes are TRDV2 and TRDJ1, with a weak D call TRDD3 (5 bases). V lost 1 base to trimming and J lost 3 bases, with 14 bases between them. Germline assignment: CDR1 GEAIGNYY and CDR2 EKD. The CDR3 contains 15 residues. The CDR3 loop is CACDTVGKGADKLIF. The CDR3 DNA follows: TGTGCCTGTGACACGGTGGGGAAGGGGGCCGATAAACTCATCTTT.

This clone has only a few counts. The TCRdb record carries a much larger clone's protein, which differs from this DNA's translation at residue 10; a read error is the likely cause, and the protein listed here is the DNA translation. V and J are TRDV2 and TRDJ3, with D maybe TRDD3 (6 bases). This CDR3 contains 19 residues. Trimming left V 2 bases short and J 0 bases short, with 16 bases between. Germline CDR1 reads GEAIGNYY; CDR2 reads EKD. The CDR3 DNA sequence: TGTGCCTGTGACAAGGTGGGGGGCAAAGGCTCCTGGGACACCCGACAGATGTTTTTC. This sequence encodes CACDKVGGKGSWDTRQMFF.

A few counts support this clone. This chain joins TRDV2 and TRDJ1; D is unresolved. The CDR3 is made up of 10 amino acids. CDR1 and CDR2 (germline): GEAIGNYY, EKD. The V end lost 0 bases, the J end lost 5 bases, and 0 bases lay between the germline ends. The CDR3 spells CACDTDKLIF. The DNA for the CDR3 is TGTGCCTGTGACACCGATAAACTCATCTTT.

This clone is large. The chain employs TRDV2 and TRDJ3; 9 bases align to TRDD3. The V gene end was trimmed by 1 base and the J gene end by 0 bases; junction bases not matched to a gene: 6. Germline assignment: CDR1 GEAIGNYY and CDR2 EKD. There are 19 residues in the CDR3. The CDR3, as DNA: TGTGCCTGTGACACAGTACTGGGGGACCGCTCCTGGGACACCCGACAGATGTTTTTC. It encodes CACDTVLGDRSWDTRQMFF.

The chain combines TRDV2 with TRDJ3; 10 bases are a match to TRDD3. Germline values: CDR1 GEAIGNYY, CDR2 EKD. The CDR3 runs to 18 residues. Unmatched junction bases numbered 5, after V lost 2 bases and J lost 2 bases. CDR3 in amino acids: CACDRDLGDTWDTRQMFF. DNA of the CDR3: TGTGCCTGTGACAGGGACCTGGGGGATACCTGGGACACCCGACAGATGTTTTTC.

The V and J genes are TRDV2 and TRDJ1; 9 nucleotides agree with TRDD3. The germline CDR1 and CDR2 sequences are GEAIGNYY and EKD. V gave up 0 bases and J gave up 0 bases; unmatched junction bases: 16. The CDR3 length is 20 residues. The CDR3 sequence: CACDTGSLLPGGSYTDKLIF. Written as DNA, the CDR3 is TGTGCCTGTGACACCGGGTCCCTCCTCCCTGGGGGATCGTACACCGATAAACTCATCTTT.

By its share, this clone is medium-sized. The V and J genes are TRDV2 and TRDJ1; possibly TRDD3 for D (6 bases). This CDR3 comprises 13 residues. Germline V lookup: CDR1 GEAIGNYY, CDR2 EKD. V lost 0 bases and J lost 4, with 8 bases in between. In DNA form, the CDR3 reads TGTGCCTGTGACACCTGGGGGTTCGATAAACTCATCTTT. Amino acids: CACDTWGFDKLIF.

By share, this clone counts as large (0.1 to 1%). The J gene is TRDJ3, the V gene TRDV2; D uncertain. This CDR3 spans 13 amino acids. The V end was cut by 0 bases, the J end by 4 bases, with 0 bases between. The V gene's germline CDR1 is GEAIGNYY and CDR2 EKD. Here the CDR3 DNA reads TGTGCCTGTGACACCTGGGACACCCGACAGATGTTTTTC. Translating it yields CACDTWDTRQMFF.

By share, this clone counts as large. The chain combines TRDV2 with TRDJ1, with 7 nucleotides matching TRDD3. Germline CDR1 is GEAIGNYY and CDR2 is EKD. With V trimmed by 0 bases and J by 2 bases, 14 bases remained unmatched. The CDR3 has 18 amino acids. CDR3 in amino acids: CACDTVPDWGFRTDKLIF. In DNA form, the CDR3 reads TGTGCCTGTGACACCGTCCCTGACTGGGGATTTCGAACCGATAAACTCATCTTT.

In this sample, this clone is hyperexpanded. This CDR3 is also generated by other DNA sequences in the sample. The chain is built from TRDV1 and TRDJ3, with D uncertain. CDR1 is TSWWSYY, CDR2 QGS, per germline. This CDR3 spans 16 amino acids. Trimming removed 0 bases at V and 5 bases at J, with 8 bases between. CDR3 sequence (DNA): TGTGCTCTTGGGGAACTAAGAGGACGGGACACCCGACAGATGTTTTTC. Its protein is CALGELRGRDTRQMFF.

In this sample, this clone is large. The V gene is TRDV2, the J gene TRDJ2; 9 nucleotides align to TRDD3. Trimming at V came to 0 bases and at J to 0 bases, leaving 1 base not matched to a gene. This CDR3 has 16 amino acids. CDR1 GEAIGNYY and CDR2 EKD come from the germline V gene. The CDR3 DNA is TGTGCCTGTGACACCGTGGGGGATACTTTGACAGCACAACTCTTCTTT. It is translated as CACDTVGDTLTAQLFF.

The chain employs TRDV2 and TRDJ3; 12 bases match TRDD3. V shed 0 bases, J shed 4 bases, and the junction held 9 bases outside the gene matches. This CDR3 contains 20 residues. CDR1 is GEAIGNYY and CDR2 is EKD in the germline V gene. Written as DNA, the CDR3 is TGTGCCTGTGACACCGTAAGGCTGGGGGATACGCGATGGGACACCCGACAGATGTTTTTC. Translating it yields CACDTVRLGDTRWDTRQMFF.

The chain uses TRDV2 and TRDJ1; 10 bases line up with TRDD3. Germline V gives CDR1 GEAIGNYY, CDR2 EKD. The CDR3 length is 17 residues. J was trimmed by 2 bases and V by 2 bases; bases with no gene match: 10. CDR3 DNA: TGTGCCTGTGACAATCTCGCCTGGGGGATAGAAACCGATAAACTCATCTTT. Encoded protein: CACDNLAWGIETDKLIF.

The rearrangement uses TRDV2 and TRDJ3; 10 nucleotides line up with TRDD3. Germline CDR1 GEAIGNYY, CDR2 EKD. The CDR3 is 20 residues long. The junction had 9 bases not matched to a gene; V was cut back by 2 bases and J by 0 bases. CDR3 in amino acids: CACDSTGGFFSSWDTRQMFF. For the CDR3, the DNA is TGTGCCTGTGACAGTACTGGGGGATTCTTTAGCTCCTGGGACACCCGACAGATGTTTTTC.

This clone was found a few times. This likely traces to a read error, being one base from a far larger clone. The rearrangement joins TRDV2 to TRDJ1, with D perhaps TRDD3 (6 bases). The CDR3 runs to 13 residues. The ends were cut back, 5 bases at V and 4 bases at J, with 13 bases in the middle. The V gene's germline CDR1 is GEAIGNYY and CDR2 EKD. The chain's CDR3 is CACGLGGRDKLIF. In DNA, the CDR3 is TGTGCCTGTGGATTGGGGGGACGCGATAAACTCATCTTT.